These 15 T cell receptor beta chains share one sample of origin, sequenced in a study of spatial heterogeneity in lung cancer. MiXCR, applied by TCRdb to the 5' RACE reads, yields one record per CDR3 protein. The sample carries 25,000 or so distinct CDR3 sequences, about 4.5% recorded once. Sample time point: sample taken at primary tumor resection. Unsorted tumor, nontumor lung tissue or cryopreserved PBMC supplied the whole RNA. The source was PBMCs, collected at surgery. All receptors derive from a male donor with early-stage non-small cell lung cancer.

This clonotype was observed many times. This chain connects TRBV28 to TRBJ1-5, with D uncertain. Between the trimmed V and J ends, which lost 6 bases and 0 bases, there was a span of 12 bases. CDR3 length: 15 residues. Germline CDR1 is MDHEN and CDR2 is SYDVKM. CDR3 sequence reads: CASSYHRLSNQPQHF. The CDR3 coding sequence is TGTGCCAGCAGCTACCACAGACTTAGCAATCAGCCCCAGCATTTT.

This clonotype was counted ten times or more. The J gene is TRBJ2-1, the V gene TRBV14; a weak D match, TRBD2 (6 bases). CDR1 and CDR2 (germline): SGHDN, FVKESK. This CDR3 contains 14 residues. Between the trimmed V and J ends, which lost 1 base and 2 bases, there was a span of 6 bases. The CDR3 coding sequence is TGTGCCAGCAGCCAAGGCGGGGCCTACAATGAGCAGTTCTTC. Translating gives CASSQGGAYNEQFF. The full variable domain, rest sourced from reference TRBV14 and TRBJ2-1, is EAGVTQFPSHSVIEKGQTVTLRCDPISGHDNLYWYRRVMGKEIKFLLHFVKESKQDESGMPNNRFLAERTGGTYSTLKVQPAELEDSGVYFCASSQGGAYNEQFFGPGTRLTVL.

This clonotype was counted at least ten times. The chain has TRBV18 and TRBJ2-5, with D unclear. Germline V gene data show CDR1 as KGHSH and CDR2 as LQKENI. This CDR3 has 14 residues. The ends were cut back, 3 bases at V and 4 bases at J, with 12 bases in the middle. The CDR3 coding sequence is TGTGCCAGCTCACCGACCGGGCCCTCAGAGACCCAGTACTTC. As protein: CASSPTGPSETQYF.

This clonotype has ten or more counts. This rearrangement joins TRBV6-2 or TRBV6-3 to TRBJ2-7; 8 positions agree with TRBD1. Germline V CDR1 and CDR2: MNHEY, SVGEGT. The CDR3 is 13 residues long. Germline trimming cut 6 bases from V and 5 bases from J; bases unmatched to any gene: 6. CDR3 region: CASRDRADDEQYF. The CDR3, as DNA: TGTGCCAGCAGGGACAGGGCCGATGACGAGCAGTACTTC.

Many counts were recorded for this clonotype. CDR3: CASSQDLENQETQYF. The CDR3 nucleotides read TGTGCCAGCAGCCAAGATCTGGAAAATCAAGAGACCCAGTACTTC. This chain connects TRBV3-1 to TRBJ2-5; D gene unclear. V dropped 0 bases and J dropped 2 bases, with 10 bases sitting between them. This CDR3 is 15 amino acids long. The germline V gene has CDR1 LGHDT and CDR2 YNNKEL (reference sequence).

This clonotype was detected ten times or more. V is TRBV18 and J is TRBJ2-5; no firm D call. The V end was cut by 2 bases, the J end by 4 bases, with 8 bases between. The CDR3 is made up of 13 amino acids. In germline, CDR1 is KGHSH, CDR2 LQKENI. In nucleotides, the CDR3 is TGTGCCAGCTCACCAGGGGTAGGAGAGACCCAGTACTTC. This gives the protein CASSPGVGETQYF.

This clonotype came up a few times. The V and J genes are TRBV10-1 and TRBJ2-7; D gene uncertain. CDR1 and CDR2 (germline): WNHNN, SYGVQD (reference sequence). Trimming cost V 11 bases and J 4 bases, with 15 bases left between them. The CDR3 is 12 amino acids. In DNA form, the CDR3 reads TGCGCCGCCGATCCCAGCACATACGAGCAGTACTTC. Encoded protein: CAADPSTYEQYF.

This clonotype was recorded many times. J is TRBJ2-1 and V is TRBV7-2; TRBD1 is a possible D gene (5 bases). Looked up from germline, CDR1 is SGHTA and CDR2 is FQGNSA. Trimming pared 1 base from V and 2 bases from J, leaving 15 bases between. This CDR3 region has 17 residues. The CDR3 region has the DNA TGTGCCAGCAGCTTAGACCCTACAGGTCCCCCCTACAATGAGCAGTTCTTC. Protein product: CASSLDPTGPPYNEQFF.

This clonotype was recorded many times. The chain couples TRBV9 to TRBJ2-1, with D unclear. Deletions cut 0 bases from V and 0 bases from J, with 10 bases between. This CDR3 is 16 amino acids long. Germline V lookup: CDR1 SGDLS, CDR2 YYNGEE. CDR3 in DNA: TGTGCCAGCAGCGTAGCGGGCCCAAGCTCCTACAATGAGCAGTTCTTC. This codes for CASSVAGPSSYNEQFF. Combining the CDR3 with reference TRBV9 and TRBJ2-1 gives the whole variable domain DSGVTQTPKHLITATGQRVTLRCSPRSGDLSVYWYQQSLDQGLQFLIQYYNGEERAKGNILERFSAQQFPDLHSELNLSSLELGDSALYFCASSVAGPSSYNEQFFGPGTRLTVL.

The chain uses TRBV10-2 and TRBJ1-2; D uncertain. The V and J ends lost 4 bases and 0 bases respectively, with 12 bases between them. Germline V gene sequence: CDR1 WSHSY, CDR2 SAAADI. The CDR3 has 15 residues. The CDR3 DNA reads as TGCGCCAGCAGTGGGGCAGTCCCAGCTAACTATGGCTACACCTTC. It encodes CASSGAVPANYGYTF.

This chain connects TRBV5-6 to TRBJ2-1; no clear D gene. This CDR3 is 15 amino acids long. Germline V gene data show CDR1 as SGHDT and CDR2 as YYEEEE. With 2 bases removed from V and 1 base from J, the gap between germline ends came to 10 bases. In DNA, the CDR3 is TGTGCCAGCAGCTTCCTACAGACGTCCTACAATGAGCAGTTCTTC. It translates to CASSFLQTSYNEQFF.

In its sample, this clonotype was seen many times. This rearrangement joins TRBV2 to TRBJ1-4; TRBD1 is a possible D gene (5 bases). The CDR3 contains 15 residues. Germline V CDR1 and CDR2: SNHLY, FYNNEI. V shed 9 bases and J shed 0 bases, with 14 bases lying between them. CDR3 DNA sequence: TGTGCCAGTGCGCGACAGTCCTCAACTAATGAAAAACTGTTTTTT. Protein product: CASARQSSTNEKLFF.

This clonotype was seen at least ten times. The CDR3 here is CASPSGVGEAFF. For the CDR3, the DNA is TGTGCCAGCCCGAGTGGGGTAGGTGAAGCTTTCTTT. The chain joins TRBV6-6 to TRBJ1-1; no firm D call. The V gene lost 8 bases and the J gene lost 7 bases, with 14 bases spanning the gap. From germline, CDR1 is MNHNY and CDR2 SVGAGI (reference sequence). The CDR3 has 12 residues.

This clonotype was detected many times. CDR3 sequence (DNA): TGTGCCAGCAGCGTAGCGGCAGGGGGTGCCGTTTACGAGCAGTACTTC. Its protein product is CASSVAAGGAVYEQYF. V and J are TRBV9 and TRBJ2-7, with 7 positions matching TRBD1. The V segment lost 0 bases and the J segment 4 bases; nucleotides outside the gene matches: 10. This CDR3 comprises 16 residues. The germline CDR1 and CDR2 sequences are SGDLS and YYNGEE. Based on the CDR3 plus reference TRBV9 and TRBJ2-7, the full variable domain is DSGVTQTPKHLITATGQRVTLRCSPRSGDLSVYWYQQSLDQGLQFLIQYYNGEERAKGNILERFSAQQFPDLHSELNLSSLELGDSALYFCASSVAAGGAVYEQYFGPGTRLTVT.

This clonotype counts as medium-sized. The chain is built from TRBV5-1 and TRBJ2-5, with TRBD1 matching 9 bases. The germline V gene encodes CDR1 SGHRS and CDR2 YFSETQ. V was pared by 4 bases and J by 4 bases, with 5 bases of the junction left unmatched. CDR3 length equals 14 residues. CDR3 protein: CASSPSGQGETQYF. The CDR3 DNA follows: TGCGCCAGCAGCCCCTCGGGACAGGGAGAGACCCAGTACTTC.